The T cell receptor (beta chain) described here comes from a study of T cells of healthy individuals. Ten or more counts support this clonotype. Trimming took 8 bases from V and 5 from J, leaving 18 bases between them. Germline V gene lookup returns CDR1 MDHEN and CDR2 SYDVKM. The CDR3 sequence is 14 residues long. Using its own MiXCR run on the 5' RACE reads, TCRdb lists one record per CDR3 protein. The table has some 85,000 distinct CDR3 sequences, approximately 4.7% seen once. This clonotype originated in a female donor in good health. The chain combines TRBV28 with TRBJ1-2; the D gene is possibly TRBD1 (5 bases). CDR3 in amino acids: CASGLGQGVYGYTF. DNA of the CDR3: TGTGCCAGCGGGTTAGGGCAGGGTGTGTATGGCTACACCTTC.